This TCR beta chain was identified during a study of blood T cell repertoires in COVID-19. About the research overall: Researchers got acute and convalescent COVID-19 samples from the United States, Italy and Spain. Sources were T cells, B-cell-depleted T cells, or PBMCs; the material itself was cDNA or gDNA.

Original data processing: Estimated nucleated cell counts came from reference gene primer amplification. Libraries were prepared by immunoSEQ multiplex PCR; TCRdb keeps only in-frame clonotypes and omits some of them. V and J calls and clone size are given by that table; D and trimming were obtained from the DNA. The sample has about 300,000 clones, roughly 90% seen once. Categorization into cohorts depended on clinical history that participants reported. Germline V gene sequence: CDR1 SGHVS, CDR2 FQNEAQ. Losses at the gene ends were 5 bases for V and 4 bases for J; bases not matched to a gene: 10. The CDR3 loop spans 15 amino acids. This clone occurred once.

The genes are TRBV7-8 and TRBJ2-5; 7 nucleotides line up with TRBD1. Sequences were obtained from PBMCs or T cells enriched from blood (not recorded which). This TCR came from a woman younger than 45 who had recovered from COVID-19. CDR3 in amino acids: CASSRSQTGRETQYF. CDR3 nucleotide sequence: TGTGCCAGCAGCCGAAGTCAGACAGGGAGAGAGACCCAGTACTTC.